These T cell receptor beta chains were read from a single sample in a study of T cell changes during pregnancy in multiple sclerosis. Profiled with immunoSEQ multiplex PCR; TCRdb holds only in-frame clones, not every one. There are about 40,000 clones in the sample; roughly 90% occur only once, and around 6% lies in the top ten. The specimen was CD8+ T cells from peripheral blood mononuclear cells, collected in the third trimester of pregnancy. The source of these receptors is a female donor with multiple sclerosis, enrolled in a pregnancy study. Both conserved end residues are trimmed from each CDR3.

j_call v_call cdr3_aa
TRBJ1-2 TRBV5-4 ASSSGQGALDYGYT
TRBJ2-1 TRBV4-1 ASSQGTGREGYIDEQF
TRBJ2-5 TRBV12-1 ASSFLTSGGIIQKEETQY
TRBJ1-6 TRBV27 ASKGAGGASLH
TRBJ2-7 TRBV15 ATSRDLPGSSYEQY
TRBJ1-4 TRBV18 ASSPGGHGEKLF
TRBJ1-4 TRBV2 ASRPGQDLKKLF
TRBJ2-2 TRBV7-9 ASNNLREDTGELF
TRBJ1-1 TRBV19 ASSIDGVPLNTEAF
TRBJ2-7 TRBV7-9 ASSTGQSSYEQY
TRBJ2-1 TRBV5-1 ASSLEAGLAGNGEQF
TRBJ2-1 TRBV9 ASSVEGSGRVDEQF
TRBJ2-7 TRBV28 ASSFSFDRGLYEQY
TRBJ2-7 TRBV11-2 ASSFGTSGYEQY
TRBJ1-3 TRBV25-1 ASSETGAGNTIY
TRBJ2-1 TRBV29-1 SVEWLQGTSSYNEQF
TRBJ2-7 TRBV15 ATSNGLAGDGEQY
TRBJ1-5 TRBV9 ASSPGGNQPQH
TRBJ2-7 TRBV19 ASSIVADNYEQY
. TRBV6-5 ASSSGTGGDEQY
TRBJ2-3 TRBV4-2 ASSQLAGAPDTQY
TRBJ2-7 TRBV4-2 ASSQGEGTGAYEQY
TRBJ2-7 TRBV7-9 ASSLTGTAGYEQY
TRBJ1-1 TRBV5-4 ASSPGTGTMNTEAF
TRBJ1-5 TRBV5-1 ASSFSPVGDSNQPQH
TRBJ1-1 TRBV11-2 ASSLHRGGNTEAF
TRBJ1-2 TRBV30 AWSDGSYYGYT
TRBJ2-1 TRBV6-5 ASGTGAYNEQF
TRBJ2-3 TRBV13 ASSLVAGEEADTQY